This T cell receptor (beta chain) came from a study of T cells in Graves' hyperthyroidism and ophthalmopathy. Subjects aged 18 to 65 presented with newly diagnosed hyperthyroidism of less than 2 months' duration. In this sample, this clonotype turned up many times. Its target is not known. TCR beta CDR3 regions were amplified from RNA. An initial round of RT-PCR targeting the TCR CDR3 relied on the HTBI primer set. TCRdb recomputed calls from the multiplex PCR reads with MiXCR, one row per CDR3 protein. The sample includes under 400,000 distinct CDR3 sequences, around 13% of them seen just once. Germline assignment: CDR1 KGHSH and CDR2 LQKENI. This CDR3 comprises 13 residues. Trimming pared 3 bases from V and 6 bases from J, leaving 12 bases between. Overall study results and limits: The model's output predicted ophthalmopathy at a median of approximately 6.5 months prior to onset.

This chain joins TRBV18 and TRBJ2-7; weak D call: TRBD1 (5 bases). This clonotype was sampled from a woman in her sixties with Graves' hyperthyroidism. The sample taken for sequencing was blood. DNA of the CDR3: TGTGCCAGCTCACCCGGACAACAAGGCGAGCAGTACTTC. Encoded protein: CASSPGQQGEQYF.